The source of this T cell receptor (beta chain) is a study of blood T cell repertoires in COVID-19 (dated by TCRdb to about 2020). Background on the whole study: The collaborator samples originated in the United States, Italy and Spain and spanned the acute and convalescent phases of COVID-19. The prospective study material was composed of cDNA or gDNA derived from T cells, B-cell-depleted T cells, or PBMCs. Subjects who had been exposed to COVID-19, were actively infected with it, or had recovered from it provided the deeply sampled blood TCRbeta repertoires that made up the dataset. The repertoires were released in a freely available public database meant as a resource for research on the immune response to SARS-CoV-2. Samples were obtained from the ongoing ImmuneRACE study (first 160 participants) and from 1,254 subjects provided by 6 global collaborators. A de-identified subject ID, COVID-19 status, age in years and sex were almost always included in the sample metadata. HLA class I and class II types, where available, came from metadata supplied by the sample provider rather than from assay-based typing.

One collaborating source in Seattle enrolled patients while the patients were actively infected and followed the patients over time throughout the course of disease. Each collaborating institution followed its own protocols to collect whole blood in K2EDTA tubes. For TCRbeta analysis, collaborators shipped samples in one of three forms: frozen whole blood, isolated PBMCs, or DNA extracted from either of those sample types. As concerns this clone: Its antigen is currently not known. Qualities for individual bases were not recorded, and no much larger clone is one base off.

Relative to germline, V is missing 4 bases and J is missing 9 bases, with 30 bases of the junction outside any gene match. Looking up the germline V gene yields CDR1 LGHNA and CDR2 YSLEER. Reading from cysteine to phenylalanine, the CDR3 counts 21 amino acids. Just CDR3 DNA is preserved here, 63 bases in frame from base 1. The immunoSEQ Assay, a bias-controlled multiplex PCR, was used to amplify TCRbeta CDR3 regions from genomic DNA. As for the original processing: Nucleated cell counts per sample were estimated from amplification of reference gene primers within the assay. Sequence reads were collapsed and filtered to measure the absolute abundance of every unique TCRbeta CDR3 rearrangement. For each sample, productive Simpson clonality was calculated by taking the square root of Simpson's diversity index across productive rearrangements. The source is immuneACCESS, and TCRdb retained only in-frame sequences with V and J called. Part of the clones is not carried over; for the studies checked, unresolved V genes explain less than half of this, and the remainder is unexplained. D and trimming were read from the DNA, whereas the V and J calls and clone size are those reported in that table. The sample yields some 240,000 clones; approximately 85% were counted once. The top ten clones comprise 2% to 3% of the sample.

Broad study findings and their caveats: How much clinical and demographic metadata was included differed by source and by participant, and the metadata was provided uncurated.

The chain is assembled from TRBV4-3 and TRBJ2-5; TRBD1 agrees with 9 junctional bases. This clonotype originated in a woman aged 70-85 years with COVID-19, enrolled during active disease. Material: peripheral blood. The DNA sequence is TGCGCCAGCAGCCCCACCATCTACCGGACAGGGGAGGTGGGACCAAGAGTGGCCCAGTACTTC. Its amino acids are CASSPTIYRTGEVGPRVAQYF.